What follows are 3 T cell receptor beta chains derived from one specimen sequenced in a study of regulatory T cells in long-lasting Graves disease (dated by TCRdb to the early 2020s). Receptors were amplified or captured by multiplex PCR. Sequenced using an Illumina HiSeq 4000. iRepertoire HTBI primers and Arm-PCR amplification of CDR3 regions were used to construct TCR beta libraries. TCRdb reworked the public reads: Q25 trimming with fastp, MiXCR clone assembly, productive beta chains retained. Here each entry gathers all rows of one CDR3 protein and keeps the most common genes and DNA. The sample table lists around 400,000 distinct CDR3 sequences, roughly 15% of them with a count of one. The ten largest clones take up 20% to 25% of the sample. The time point label, as the study defines it: newly diagnosed GD, antithyroid drugs for less than 3 months. RNA was extracted from PBMCs in TRIzol for both TCR sequencing and RNA sequencing.

The sample in question was peripheral blood mononuclear cells (PBMCs), obtained at new diagnosis, from a patient treated with antithyroid drugs. Every receptor here comes from a female donor with Graves disease.

This clonotype was observed at least ten times. The genes are TRBV20-1 and TRBJ2-5, with D possibly matching TRBD2 (6 bases). Germline V gene sequence: CDR1 DFQATT, CDR2 SNEGSKA (reference sequence). This CDR3 region has 13 residues. V was clipped by 6 bases and J by 5 bases, with 16 bases between them. The CDR3 loop reads CSAWAPAGETQYF. The CDR3 nucleotides are TGCAGTGCCTGGGCCCCGGCGGGGGAGACCCAGTACTTC.

This clonotype was observed at least ten times. CDR3 residues: CASSLGTENTEAFF. In DNA form, the CDR3 reads TGTGCCAGCAGCTTGGGGACGGAGAACACTGAAGCTTTCTTT. J is TRBJ1-1 and V is TRBV5-4, with no clear D. The CDR3 has 14 amino acids. Germline lookup yields CDR1 SGHNT and CDR2 YYREEE (reference sequence). V was trimmed by 0 bases and J by 1 base, leaving 7 bases between them. The entire variable domain, with the rest obtained from reference TRBV5-4 and TRBJ1-1, is as follows: ETGVTQSPTHLIKTRGQQVTLRCSSQSGHNTVSWYQQALGQGPQFIFQYYREEENGRGNFPPRFSGLQFPNYSSELNVNALELDDSALYLCASSLGTENTEAFFGQGTRLTVV.

This clonotype was counted at least ten times. The chain is built from TRBV27 and TRBJ2-7, with unresolved D. The CDR3 extends over 12 amino acids. Trimming shortened V by 4 bases and J by 5 bases, and 9 bases separated the two germline ends. Germline assignment: CDR1 MNHEY and CDR2 SMNVEV (reference sequence). The DNA of the CDR3 is TGTGCCAGCAGTTCAGAAGGGAACGAGCAGTACTTC. It encodes CASSSEGNEQYF.